This T cell receptor beta chain was observed in a study of graft-versus-host responses after intestinal transplantation. The overall study: Recipients had transplants, and these were multivisceral, liver-intestinal, or isolated intestinal. All recipients were given anti-thymocyte globulin induction, and tacrolimus and steroids were then administered for three to four years.

The CDR3 covers 13 residues. V was cut by 5 bases and J by 3 bases, with 10 bases left in between. CDR1 MNHEY and CDR2 SVGAGI come from the germline V gene. Assay used: immunoSEQ multiplex PCR; TCRdb lists only in-frame clones, some missing. This table has about 77,000 clones, approximately 90% appearing once. The source is a human patient who received an intestinal transplant, so some T cells may come from the graft donor. The rearrangement links TRBV6-5 to TRBJ1-2; no firm D call. Source: PBMCs, taken 98 days after intestinal transplantation. DNA of the CDR3: TGTGCCAGCAGTGACGGCTCGTACTATGGCTACACCTTC. Its translation: CASSDGSYYGYTF.